This record looks at one T cell receptor beta chain sequence and its context. What it binds is unknown. This record belongs to a study of T cell clusters in autoimmune cytopenias. Whole-study context: A median of roughly 50,000 TRB reads per sample yielded a median roughly 2,500 distinct clonotypes. Findings and limits, study-wide: No cluster-lack signature appeared between secondary cytopenia and chronic lymphocytic leukemia patients, apparently due to lymphoma masking. TRB repertoire shifts in secondary cytopenia and chronic lymphocytic leukemia mostly reflected lymphoma, not autoimmunity.

TRB was amplified from roughly 0.25 ug of peripheral blood genomic DNA per sample. The V gene's germline CDR1 is LNHDA and CDR2 SQIVND (reference sequence). This CDR3 is 14 amino acids long. Multiplex touch-down PCR amplified TRB using TRB-A and TRB-B pools in one tube. TCRdb re-called the multiplex PCR reads; every CDR3 protein appears as one record, without DNA. The sample data list approximately 8,000 distinct CDR3 sequences. This sample was shared with a second study, whose subject was T cell repertoires in aging, cancer and after chemotherapy. Turning to that study: In healthy donors, age-related TCR diversity loss mainly reflected lost richness.

This sequence joins TRBV19 and TRBJ1-5; TCRdb indicates TRBD1, and absent DNA this call remains unverified. Sequencing was done on a sample of peripheral blood. The receptor was isolated from a human donor with an autoimmune cytopenia or autoimmune hepatitis (not recorded which). The CDR3 protein is CASSSTGTNQPQHF.